These T cell receptor beta chains were read from a single sample in a study of vaccination and CD4 T cells after COVID-19. Their target antigens are unknown. TCRdb passed the PCR reads through MiXCR, listing each CDR3 protein once. Among around 13,000 distinct CDR3 sequences, approximately 60% were seen once, and the ten largest hold roughly 7.2%. The source was CD4+ T cells from blood, cultured in vitro, collected before SARS-CoV-2 vaccination. The receptors were sampled from a human donor who had recovered from COVID-19. The CDR3 runs from the conserved cysteine through the conserved F or W. D genes are given only for firm matches. Size is omitted from some rows. Given values are once, few, many or a class for expanded clones.

d_gene,abundance,j_gene,v_gene,CDR3nt,CDR3aa
-,-,TRBJ2-1,TRBV6-5,TGTGCCAGCAGTTACTCACGCAATGAGCAGTTCTTC,CASSYSRNEQFF
-,few,TRBJ1-2,TRBV7-2,TGTGCCAGCAGTAAGGACGGGCTAACGGGTGGCTACACCTTC,CASSKDGLTGGYTF
TRBD1,-,TRBJ1-5,TRBV6-1,TGTGCCAGCAATCAGGGGGATTATAGCAATCAGCCCCAGCATTTT,CASNQGDYSNQPQHF
TRBD1,-,TRBJ2-3,TRBV6-1,TGTGCCAGCAGTGAGGGACAGGGGGCAGATACGCAGTATTTT,CASSEGQGADTQYF
TRBD1,once,TRBJ1-2,TRBV5-4,TGTGCCAGCAGCGCTCAGGGACAGCCCTATGGCTACACCTTC,CASSAQGQPYGYTF
-,-,TRBJ1-2,TRBV28,TGTGCCAGCAGCACGCTTTACTATGGCTACACCTTC,CASSTLYYGYTF
-,-,TRBJ2-6,TRBV7-2,TGTGCCAGCAGCTTAGGACACAGGACGGGGGCCAACGTCCTGACTTTC,CASSLGHRTGANVLTF
-,few,TRBJ1-1,TRBV7-2,TGTGCCAGCAGCCCCGGACCGGTGGCGAACACTGAAGCTTTCTTT,CASSPGPVANTEAFF
-,few,TRBJ2-2,TRBV24-1,TGTGCCACCAGTGATTTTTGGAACACCGGGGAGCTGTTTTTT,CATSDFWNTGELFF
TRBD1,-,TRBJ1-6,TRBV19,TGTGCCAGTAGCCGGACAGGGGGCTATAATTCACCCCTCCACTTT,CASSRTGGYNSPLHF
-,-,TRBJ2-2,TRBV5-1,TGCGCCAGCCCCCGTGGATGGGAGCTGTTTTTT,CASPRGWELFF
TRBD2,few,TRBJ2-7,TRBV6-9,TGTGCCAGCAAGGCGGGAGAGACCTCCTACGAGCAGTACTTC,CASKAGETSYEQYF
TRBD2,few,TRBJ2-1,TRBV11-3,TGTGCCAGCAGCCCACGGACTAGCGGGAGCGATGAGCAGTTCTTC,CASSPRTSGSDEQFF
-,-,TRBJ2-5,TRBV27,TGTGCCAGCAGTTTATTTCCGCGCCGAGATATAGAGACCCAGTACTTC,CASSLFPRRDIETQYF
-,-,TRBJ2-5,TRBV20-1,TGCAGTGCATATAGAGAGACCCAGTACTTC,CSAYRETQYF
TRBD1,-,TRBJ1-2,TRBV19,TGTGCCAGTAGTAATCAACAGGGGGAGTATGGCTACACCTTC,CASSNQQGEYGYTF
-,-,TRBJ2-2,TRBV28,TGTGCCAGCAGCCGTAGTGACACCGGGGAGCTGTTTTTT,CASSRSDTGELFF
-,few,TRBJ1-3,TRBV7-9,TGTGCCAGCAGCTTAGCGTCGGGTTCTGGAAACACCATATATTTT,CASSLASGSGNTIYF
TRBD1,once,TRBJ2-5,TRBV7-6,TGTGCCAGCAGCTTTTCAGGGGGCGGTAAGGCGCGAGAGACCCAGTACTTC,CASSFSGGGKARETQYF
TRBD1,few,TRBJ1-2,TRBV7-6,TGTGCCAGCAGCCTCAGGACATCCGATCTTTCATGGGACAGGGGTCTACGTCGAACCTATGGCTACACCTTC,CASSLRTSDLSWDRGLRRTYGYTF
TRBD1,-,TRBJ1-2,TRBV7-9,TGTGCCAGCAGCCGTTATGCCCGTTGGGGACAGGGGACCCCTAACTATGGCTACACCTTC,CASSRYARWGQGTPNYGYTF
-,-,TRBJ1-5,TRBV20-1,TGCAGTGCTAGCGACAGTCAGTCAGGCAATCAGCCCCAGCATTTT,CSASDSQSGNQPQHF
-,-,TRBJ1-2,TRBV28,TGTGCCAGCGGCTCCTATGCTGGCTACACCTTC,CASGSYAGYTF
TRBD2,-,TRBJ2-1,TRBV12-3/TRBV12-4,TGTGCCAGCAGTTGGACTAGCGGTTCGTATGAGCAGTTCTTC,CASSWTSGSYEQFF
TRBD1,-,TRBJ1-2,TRBV29-1,TGCAGCGTCCGGGACAGGGGGAAGTTCTCCTATGGCTACACCTTC,CSVRDRGKFSYGYTF
-,-,TRBJ1-5,TRBV24-1,TGTGCCACCAGTGATTCAAGAAAAGTGCAGGGCAATCAGCCCCAGCATTTT,CATSDSRKVQGNQPQHF
-,-,TRBJ2-3,TRBV11-3,TGTGCCAGCAGTAATCCGGATACAGATACGCAGTATTTT,CASSNPDTDTQYF
-,-,TRBJ2-7,TRBV11-2,TGTGCCAGCAGCCCCTCGGTGGCGGGACGCTACGAGCAGTACTTC,CASSPSVAGRYEQYF
-,-,TRBJ2-7,TRBV21-1,TGTGCCAGCAGCACCCGACAGGGTTCTAACGAGCAGTACTTC,CASSTRQGSNEQYF
-,-,TRBJ1-2,TRBV27,TGTGCCAGCAGTTTATCTCCCCGAAACTATGGCTACACCTTT,CASSLSPRNYGYTF
-,-,TRBJ1-2,TRBV20-1,TGCAGTGCTCCAACCTACAGGGTCGGCTACACCTTC,CSAPTYRVGYTF
TRBD2,-,TRBJ2-1,TRBV19,TGTGCCAGTAGTAGCGGGGGTAATGAGCAGTTCTTC,CASSSGGNEQFF
TRBD2,-,TRBJ2-1,TRBV20-1,TGCAGTGCTAGCGGTCTCCTAGCGGGCGTCGAGCAGTTCTTC,CSASGLLAGVEQFF
-,-,TRBJ1-3,TRBV7-6,TGTGCCAGCAGCCCTTACAGCTCTGCCGGCTCTGGAAACACCATATATTTT,CASSPYSSAGSGNTIYF
-,-,TRBJ2-7,TRBV23-1,TGCGCCAGCAGTCACGTCTCCTACGAGCAGTACTTC,CASSHVSYEQYF
TRBD2,-,TRBJ2-3,TRBV6-4,TGTGCCAGCAGTGCTAGCGGGACAGATACGCAGTATTTT,CASSASGTDTQYF
-,-,TRBJ1-2,TRBV27,TGTGCCAGCAGTCTACACGGATATGGCTACACCTTC,CASSLHGYGYTF
-,few,TRBJ1-6,TRBV10-3,TGTGCCATCAGTGAGTCAGGGGACTCACCCCTCCACTTT,CAISESGDSPLHF
TRBD1,once,TRBJ1-1,TRBV2,TGTGCCAGCAGTGAAGACAGGGGGCCGACTGAAGCTTTCTTT,CASSEDRGPTEAFF
-,-,TRBJ1-2,TRBV6-1,TGTGCCAGCAGTGAAGATGGGGGCCCGTCACTTGGCTACACCTTC,CASSEDGGPSLGYTF
-,few,TRBJ1-6,TRBV20-1,TGCAGTGCTAGAACCCCCGTAATATCATATTCACCCCTCCACTTT,CSARTPVISYSPLHF
TRBD2,-,TRBJ2-1,TRBV7-8,TGTGCCAGCAGCTTAGTACGGGTTAGCGGGAGTATTTCCGGCAATGAGCAGTTCTTC,CASSLVRVSGSISGNEQFF
TRBD2,-,TRBJ2-1,TRBV27,TGTGCCAGCAGTTTGATTAGCGGGAGAACAGTGGAGAATGAGCAGTTCTTC,CASSLISGRTVENEQFF
TRBD2,-,TRBJ2-1,TRBV15,TGTGCCACCAGGGGTACTAGCGCGAACAATGAGCAGTTCTTC,CATRGTSANNEQFF
TRBD2,-,TRBJ2-1,TRBV10-2,TGCGCCAGCACCAAGACCACCCGACTAGCGGGAGATAATGAGCAGTTCTTC,CASTKTTRLAGDNEQFF
TRBD1,-,TRBJ1-2,TRBV27,TGTGCCAGCAGTAAAAGGGACAGGGGCTCAGGCTACACCTTC,CASSKRDRGSGYTF